These 7 T cell receptor beta chains originate from one sample sequenced in a study of blood T cells in healthy people across ages. The second PCR ran roughly 6 to 11 cycles with a sample-barcoded 5' primer and J-beta primers. TCRdb recomputed calls from the 5' RACE reads with MiXCR, one row per CDR3 protein. Counted here are about 1 million distinct CDR3 sequences, around 27% occurring once; the ten biggest clones make up around 0.75%. These sequences were also reported in another study, on T cells of mothers and their children.

Sequences were obtained from blood. These receptors were obtained from a girl aged 2 to 9 in good health.

The chain joins TRBV9 to TRBJ2-1; D tentatively fits TRBD1 or TRBD2 (5 bases each). CDR1 is SGDLS and CDR2 is YYNGEE in the germline V gene. The CDR3 is made up of 13 amino acids. V was clipped by 2 bases and J by 5 bases, with 8 bases between them. The CDR3 reads CASSVRDHNEQFF. The CDR3 bases are TGTGCCAGCAGCGTCAGGGACCACAATGAGCAGTTCTTC.

The sample holds a few counts of this clonotype. CDR3 loop: CASSLVIAGGNEQFF. The CDR3 DNA follows: TGCGCCAGCAGCTTGGTGATAGCGGGAGGTAATGAGCAGTTCTTC. This chain uses TRBV5-1 with TRBJ2-1; 10 bases map to TRBD2. CDR3 length equals 15 residues. V shed 0 bases, J shed 7 bases, and the junction held 4 bases outside the gene matches. Germline CDR1 SGHRS, CDR2 YFSETQ.

V gene TRBV29-1 combines with J gene TRBJ2-3, with D perhaps being TRBD1 or TRBD2 (5 bases each). The germline V gene has CDR1 SQVTM and CDR2 ANQGSEA. The CDR3 has 13 amino acids. Trimming left V 7 bases short and J 5 bases short, with 16 bases between. DNA of the CDR3: TGCAGCGGAAGGGTCGGGGCGGGAGATACGCAGTATTTT. Protein sequence: CSGRVGAGDTQYF.

This chain connects TRBV7-9 to TRBJ1-2, with 7 positions matching TRBD1. Germline trimming cut 1 base from V and 3 bases from J; bases unmatched to any gene: 11. Looked up from germline, CDR1 is SEHNR and CDR2 is FQNEAQ (reference sequence). The CDR3 runs 17 residues. As DNA, the CDR3 is TGTGCCAGCAGCTTAGAGGGCGGTACAGGGGTTGACTATGGCTACACCTTC. It codes for CASSLEGGTGVDYGYTF.

The genes are TRBV2 and TRBJ2-7; possibly TRBD2 for D (6 bases). In germline, CDR1 is SNHLY, CDR2 FYNNEI. Deletions cut 8 bases from V and 2 bases from J, with 13 bases between. The CDR3 is made up of 13 amino acids. This CDR3 is CASARDVTYEQYF. CDR3 coding DNA: TGTGCCAGCGCGCGGGACGTGACCTACGAGCAGTACTTC.

V gene TRBV28 combines with J gene TRBJ2-5; 7 bases are a match to TRBD1. Judging by the DNA end, TRBJ2-1 fits better; the J call may be wrong. Germline assignment: CDR1 MDHEN and CDR2 SYDVKM. This CDR3 is built from 15 residues. CDR3 DNA: TGTGCCAGCAGTACGACAGGGCAGATCTACAATGAGCAGTTCTTC. Its protein product is CASSTTGQIYNEQFF.

This clonotype occurred a few times. This rearrangement joins TRBV9 to TRBJ2-5, with D perhaps matching TRBD2 (6 bases). The J call is in doubt because the DNA end fits TRBJ2-7 better. Per germline, CDR1 SGDLS and CDR2 YYNGEE. The CDR3 extends over 11 amino acids. Here the CDR3 reads CASAGSDEQYF. The DNA of the CDR3 is TGTGCCAGCGCGGGGAGCGACGAGCAGTACTTC.